This TCR beta chain was found in a study of cytomegalovirus exposure and HLA in healthy donors. Only in-frame clones appear in the TCRdb table, and some are missing; sequencing was by immunoSEQ multiplex PCR. The table lists approximately 210,000 clones, 88% of them singletons. With 5 bases clipped from V and 4 bases from J, the junction kept 4 bases outside the gene matches. CDR1 is MNHEY and CDR2 is SVGAGI in the germline V gene. The CDR3 has 13 amino acids. The chain recombines TRBV6-5 with TRBJ1-2; 7 bases agree with TRBD1. This receptor was identified in a young woman in good health and CMV-seronegative. Material for sequencing was PBMCs. CDR3 region: CASSPGDSYGYTF. The CDR3 DNA reads as TGTGCCAGCAGTCCCGGGGACAGCTATGGCTACACCTTC.